What follows are 6 T cell receptor beta chains derived from one specimen sequenced in a study of Ad26.COV2.S vaccination and SARS-CoV-2 variants. The treatment is: 19 received Ad26.COV2.S at low or high dose, single or two shots; a few received placebo; per-sample allocation not given. Day 63 after the first vaccine or placebo injection was the time point for sampling. The data were produced by immunoSEQ multiplex PCR, yet TCRdb's version contains in-frame clones alone and is incomplete. The sample lists almost 400,000 clones, 89% occurring once. The sample was peripheral blood, taken in a trial of Ad26.COV2.S vaccine versus placebo. The receptors were sampled from a person between 18 and 65 years old who received the Ad26.COV2.S COVID-19 vaccine or a placebo.

This chain joins TRBV6-5 and TRBJ1-3, with D unresolved. This CDR3 is 16 amino acids long. Trimming left V 2 bases short and J 0 bases short, with 11 bases between. Looked up from germline, CDR1 is MNHEY and CDR2 is SVGAGI. The CDR3 region is CASSYASSGSGNTIYF. CDR3 nucleotides: TGTGCCAGCAGTTACGCGTCCTCGGGCTCTGGAAACACCATATATTTT.

V is TRBV10-3 and J is TRBJ2-2; 8 positions match TRBD1. V gave up 6 bases and J gave up 0 bases; unmatched junction bases: 3. Germline values: CDR1 ENHRY, CDR2 SYGVKD. This CDR3 has 15 residues. CDR3 in amino acids: CAISPQGANTGELFF. CDR3 bases: TGTGCCATCAGCCCACAGGGGGCGAACACCGGGGAGCTGTTTTTT.

The V and J genes are TRBV28 and TRBJ1-2; 7 bases map to TRBD1. V shed 6 bases and J 8 bases; nucleotides not matched to a gene: 27. CDR3 length: 19 amino acids. Germline V gene sequence: CDR1 MDHEN, CDR2 SYDVKM. DNA for the CDR3: TGTGCCAGCAGCCGTCCCACCTCAACAGGGGCCGTTAGGGGAGTAGGCTACACCTTC. This sequence encodes CASSRPTSTGAVRGVGYTF.

V and J are TRBV12-3 or TRBV12-4 and TRBJ1-1; D is undetermined. V was cut by 5 bases and J by 11 bases, with 15 bases left in between. This CDR3 contains 12 residues. The CDR3 DNA sequence: TGTGCCAGCAGTCCTCTCGGGGTAGGCGCTTTCTTT. Amino acid sequence: CASSPLGVGAFF.

In the case of this clone: Other DNA sequences in the sample encode the same CDR3. CDR3 in DNA: TGTGCCAGCAGCTCCTCATACGAGCAGTACTTC. Its translation: CASSSSYEQYF. V and J are TRBV13 and TRBJ2-7; D not resolved. V dropped 4 bases and J dropped 4 bases, with 5 bases sitting between them. The CDR3 extends over 11 amino acids. The germline CDR1 and CDR2 sequences are PRHDT and FYEKMQ (reference sequence).

The rearrangement uses TRBV14 and TRBJ1-4; D not resolved. Germline V gives CDR1 SGHDN, CDR2 FVKESK. Between the trimmed V and J ends, which lost 3 bases and 5 bases, there was a span of 10 bases. The CDR3 spans 14 residues. The CDR3 reads CASSHLGGNEKLFF. CDR3 DNA sequence: TGTGCCAGCAGCCATCTCGGCGGGAATGAAAAACTGTTTTTT.